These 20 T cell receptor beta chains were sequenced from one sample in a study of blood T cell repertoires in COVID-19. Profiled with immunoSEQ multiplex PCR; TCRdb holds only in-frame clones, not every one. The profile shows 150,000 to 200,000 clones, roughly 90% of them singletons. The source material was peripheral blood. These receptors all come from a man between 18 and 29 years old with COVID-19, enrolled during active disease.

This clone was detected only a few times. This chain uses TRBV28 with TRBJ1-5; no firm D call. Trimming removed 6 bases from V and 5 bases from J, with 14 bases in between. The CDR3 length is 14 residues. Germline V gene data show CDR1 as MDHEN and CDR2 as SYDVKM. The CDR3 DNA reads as TGTGCCAGCAGGCCTCCCATACTCGATCAGCCCCAGCATTTT. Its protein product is CASRPPILDQPQHF.

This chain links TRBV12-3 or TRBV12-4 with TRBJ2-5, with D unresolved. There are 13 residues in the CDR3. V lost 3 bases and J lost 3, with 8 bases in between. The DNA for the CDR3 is TGTGCCAGCAGTTTGCTACCGAAAGAGACCCAGTACTTC. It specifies CASSLLPKETQYF.

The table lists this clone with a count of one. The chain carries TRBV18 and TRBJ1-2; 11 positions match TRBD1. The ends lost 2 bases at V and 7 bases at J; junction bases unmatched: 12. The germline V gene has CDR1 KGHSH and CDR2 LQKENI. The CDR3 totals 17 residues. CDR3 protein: CASSPILGQGVGSGYTF. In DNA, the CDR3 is TGTGCCAGCTCACCAATTTTGGGACAGGGGGTGGGGAGTGGCTACACCTTC.

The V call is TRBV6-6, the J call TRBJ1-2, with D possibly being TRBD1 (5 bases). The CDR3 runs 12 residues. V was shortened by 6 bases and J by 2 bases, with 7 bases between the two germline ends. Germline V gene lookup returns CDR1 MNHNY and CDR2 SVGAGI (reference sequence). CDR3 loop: CASRPGNYGYTF. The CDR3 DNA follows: TGTGCCAGCAGACCAGGGAACTATGGCTACACCTTC.

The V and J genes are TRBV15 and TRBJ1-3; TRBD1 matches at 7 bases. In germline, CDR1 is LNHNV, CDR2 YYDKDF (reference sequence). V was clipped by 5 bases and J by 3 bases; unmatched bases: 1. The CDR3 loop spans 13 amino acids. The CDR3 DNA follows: TGTGCCACCAGCGACAGGGTTGGAAACACCATATATTTT. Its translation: CATSDRVGNTIYF.

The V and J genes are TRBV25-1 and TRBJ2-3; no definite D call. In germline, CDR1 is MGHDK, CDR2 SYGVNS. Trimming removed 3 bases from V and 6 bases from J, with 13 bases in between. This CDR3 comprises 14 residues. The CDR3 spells CASSEVTPVDTQYF. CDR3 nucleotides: TGTGCCAGCAGTGAGGTAACACCCGTGGATACGCAGTATTTT.

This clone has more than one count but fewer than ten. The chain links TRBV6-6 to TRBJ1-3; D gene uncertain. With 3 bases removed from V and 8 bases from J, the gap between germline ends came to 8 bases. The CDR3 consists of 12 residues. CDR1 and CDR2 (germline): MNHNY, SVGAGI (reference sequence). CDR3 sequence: CASSYERDTIYF. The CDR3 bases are TGTGCCAGCAGTTATGAGAGGGACACCATATATTTT.

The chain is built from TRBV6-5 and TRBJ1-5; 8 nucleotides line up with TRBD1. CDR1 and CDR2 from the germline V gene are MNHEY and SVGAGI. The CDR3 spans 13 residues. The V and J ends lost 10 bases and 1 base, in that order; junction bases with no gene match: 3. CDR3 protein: CATGGSSNQPQHF. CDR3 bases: TGTGCCACAGGGGGCTCGAGCAATCAGCCCCAGCATTTT.

CDR3 coding DNA: TGTGCCAGCATCAGGCCCGGGACACCAAGAGGCTACACCTTC. Protein sequence: CASIRPGTPRGYTF. The chain is built from TRBV28 and TRBJ1-2, with D possibly TRBD1 on 6 matching bases. Germline CDR1 MDHEN, CDR2 SYDVKM. Trimming took 7 bases from V and 8 from J, leaving 20 bases between them. The CDR3 length is 14 residues.

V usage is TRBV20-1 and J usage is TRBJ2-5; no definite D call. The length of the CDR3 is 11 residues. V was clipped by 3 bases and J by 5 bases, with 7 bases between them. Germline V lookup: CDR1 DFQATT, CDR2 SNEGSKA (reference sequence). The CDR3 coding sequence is TGCAGTGCTAGGGTCGGGGAGACCCAGTACTTC. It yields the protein CSARVGETQYF.

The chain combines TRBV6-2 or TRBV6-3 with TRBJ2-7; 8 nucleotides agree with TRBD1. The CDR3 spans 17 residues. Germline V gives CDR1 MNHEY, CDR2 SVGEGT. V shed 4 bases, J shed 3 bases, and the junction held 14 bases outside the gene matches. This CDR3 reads CASSSLTTYRGNYEQYF. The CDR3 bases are TGTGCCAGCAGTTCATTGACCACGTACAGGGGGAACTACGAGCAGTACTTC.

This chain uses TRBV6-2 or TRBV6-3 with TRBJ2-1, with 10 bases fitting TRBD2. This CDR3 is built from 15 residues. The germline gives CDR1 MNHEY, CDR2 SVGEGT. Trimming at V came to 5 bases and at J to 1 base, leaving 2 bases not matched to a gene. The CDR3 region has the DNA TGTGCCAGCAGTCGGACTAGCGGTTCCTACAATGAGCAGTTCTTC. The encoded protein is CASSRTSGSYNEQFF.

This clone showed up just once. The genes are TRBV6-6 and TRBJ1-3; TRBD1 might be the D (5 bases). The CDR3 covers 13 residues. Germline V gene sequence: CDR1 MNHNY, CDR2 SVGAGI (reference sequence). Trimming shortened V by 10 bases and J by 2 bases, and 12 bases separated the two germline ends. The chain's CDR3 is CATQTQAGNTIYF. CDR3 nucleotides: TGTGCCACCCAAACACAGGCTGGAAACACCATATATTTT.

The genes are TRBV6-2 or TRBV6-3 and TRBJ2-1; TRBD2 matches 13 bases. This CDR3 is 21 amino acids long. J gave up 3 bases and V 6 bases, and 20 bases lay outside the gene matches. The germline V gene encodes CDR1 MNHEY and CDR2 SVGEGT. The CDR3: CASSDVFGHEGLAGVYNEQFF. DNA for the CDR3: TGTGCCAGCAGCGACGTCTTTGGGCACGAAGGACTAGCGGGAGTCTACAATGAGCAGTTCTTC.

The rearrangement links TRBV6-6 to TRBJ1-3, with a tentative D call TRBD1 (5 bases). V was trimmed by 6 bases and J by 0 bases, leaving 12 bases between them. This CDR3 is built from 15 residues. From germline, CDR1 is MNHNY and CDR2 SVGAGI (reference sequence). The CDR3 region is CASRETADSGNTIYF. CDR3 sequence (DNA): TGTGCCAGCAGGGAGACAGCAGACTCTGGAAACACCATATATTTT.

This CDR3 is CASSTGLAGRPVTGELFF. The CDR3 bases are TGTGCCAGCAGCACCGGACTAGCGGGGAGGCCGGTCACCGGGGAGCTGTTTTTT. The chain uses TRBV5-6 and TRBJ2-2, with 12 bases lining up with TRBD2. Germline loops: CDR1 SGHDT, CDR2 YYEEEE. With 4 bases clipped from V and 4 bases from J, the junction kept 11 bases outside the gene matches. CDR3 length: 18 amino acids.

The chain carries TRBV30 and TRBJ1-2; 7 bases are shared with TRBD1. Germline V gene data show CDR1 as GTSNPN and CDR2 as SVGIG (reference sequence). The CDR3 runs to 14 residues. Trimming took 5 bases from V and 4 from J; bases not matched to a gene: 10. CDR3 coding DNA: TGTGCCTGGCTCCGCGGGACAGTCCTCTATGGCTACACCTTC. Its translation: CAWLRGTVLYGYTF.

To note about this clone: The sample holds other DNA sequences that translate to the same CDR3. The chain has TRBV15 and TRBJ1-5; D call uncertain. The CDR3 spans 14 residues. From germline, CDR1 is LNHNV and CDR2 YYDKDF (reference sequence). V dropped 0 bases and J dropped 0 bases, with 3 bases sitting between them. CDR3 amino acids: CATSRDLSNQPQHF. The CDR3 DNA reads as TGTGCCACCAGCAGAGACCTTAGCAATCAGCCCCAGCATTTT.

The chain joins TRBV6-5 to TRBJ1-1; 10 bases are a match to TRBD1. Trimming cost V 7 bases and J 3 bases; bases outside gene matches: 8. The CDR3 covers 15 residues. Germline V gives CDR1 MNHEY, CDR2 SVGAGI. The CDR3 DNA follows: TGTGCCAGCAAAAGTACCGGGACAGGGGACACTGAAGCTTTCTTT. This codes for CASKSTGTGDTEAFF.

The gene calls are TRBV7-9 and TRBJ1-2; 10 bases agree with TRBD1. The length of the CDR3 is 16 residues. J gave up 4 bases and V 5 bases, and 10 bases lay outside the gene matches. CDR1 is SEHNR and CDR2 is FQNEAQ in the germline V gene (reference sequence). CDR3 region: CASSPSRDRGGYGYTF. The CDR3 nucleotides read TGTGCCAGCAGCCCATCCAGGGACAGGGGTGGCTATGGCTACACCTTC. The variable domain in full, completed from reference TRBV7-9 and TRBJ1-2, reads DTGVSQNPRHKITKRGQNVTFRCDPISEHNRLYWYRQTLGQGPEFLTYFQNEAQLEKSRLLSDRFSAERPKGSFSTLEIQRTEQGDSAMYLCASSPSRDRGGYGYTFGSGTRLTVV.